The 17 T cell receptor beta chains in this list originate from one sample, sequenced in a study of blood T cell repertoires in COVID-19. TCRdb's copy holds only in-frame clones and misses some; the assay was immunoSEQ multiplex PCR. The sample includes just under 30,000 clones, approximately 80% of them seen just once. Source material: peripheral blood. These TCRs come from a woman in her seventies with acute or convalescent COVID-19.

The chain links TRBV4-3 to TRBJ2-7; TRBD1 matches 10 bases. V shed 0 bases, J shed 3 bases, and the junction held 5 bases outside the gene matches. In germline, CDR1 is LGHNA, CDR2 YSLEER. The CDR3 is 16 amino acids. CDR3 protein: CASSQDYRTGGYEQYF. The CDR3 DNA sequence: TGCGCCAGCAGCCAAGATTACCGGACAGGGGGCTACGAGCAGTACTTC.

This clone was observed a few times. The chain links TRBV10-3 to TRBJ1-2, with 7 bases lining up with TRBD1. Germline values: CDR1 ENHRY, CDR2 SYGVKD. V was pared by 3 bases and J by 4 bases, with 5 bases of the junction left unmatched. The CDR3 spans 14 residues. The CDR3 region is CAISEGQVLYGYTF. CDR3 sequence (DNA): TGTGCCATCAGTGAAGGACAGGTTCTCTATGGCTACACCTTC.

This chain uses TRBV5-1 with TRBJ1-1, with a possible D match to TRBD1 (6 bases). The CDR3 runs to 16 residues. Germline CDR1 SGHRS, CDR2 YFSETQ. The germline V and J ends were trimmed by 0 bases and 4 bases, with 16 bases remaining between them. The chain's CDR3 is CASSLVAGEAATEAFF. The CDR3 DNA reads TGCGCCAGCAGCTTGGTGGCAGGGGAAGCGGCCACTGAAGCTTTCTTT.

The chain recombines TRBV28 with TRBJ1-1; no clear D. The CDR3 extends over 14 amino acids. Trimming removed 1 base at V and 11 bases at J, with 17 bases between. Germline values: CDR1 MDHEN, CDR2 SYDVKM. CDR3 region: CASSLSPWENEAFF. The CDR3 nucleotides read TGTGCCAGCAGTTTATCCCCTTGGGAGAATGAGGCTTTCTTT.

The chain carries TRBV7-2 and TRBJ2-5; D uncertain. This CDR3 has 14 amino acids. Germline CDR1 and CDR2: SGHTA and FQGNSA. Trimming stripped 7 bases from V and 2 bases from J, with 14 bases between. CDR3 protein: CASTHRVQQETQYF. In nucleotides, the CDR3 is TGTGCCAGCACCCACAGAGTACAACAAGAGACCCAGTACTTC.

This clone was seen a handful of times. This chain links TRBV5-4 with TRBJ2-1, with TRBD2 matching 7 bases. Germline V gives CDR1 SGHNT, CDR2 YYREEE (reference sequence). With 5 bases clipped from V and 4 bases from J, the junction kept 9 bases outside the gene matches. The CDR3 runs to 15 residues. Here the CDR3 reads CASRGAGVGYNEQFF. The CDR3 coding sequence is TGTGCCAGCAGAGGTGCGGGAGTGGGGTACAATGAGCAGTTCTTC.

The V and J genes are TRBV29-1 and TRBJ2-2; D may be TRBD2 (6 bases). There are 14 residues in the CDR3. Looked up from germline, CDR1 is SQVTM and CDR2 is ANQGSEA. Trimming took off 5 bases at V and 1 base at J, with 11 bases between the two ends. CDR3 sequence reads: CSVIGGENTGELFF. In DNA form, the CDR3 reads TGCAGCGTTATTGGCGGGGAGAACACCGGGGAGCTGTTTTTT.

This chain joins TRBV6-5 and TRBJ2-1; 10 bases agree with TRBD1. Germline trimming cut 7 bases from V and 7 bases from J; bases unmatched to any gene: 7. The CDR3 is 14 amino acids. Germline V gene sequence: CDR1 MNHEY, CDR2 SVGAGI. DNA for the CDR3: TGTGCCAGCACCCCGGGACAGGGGAGGAATGAGCAGTTCTTC. Protein: CASTPGQGRNEQFF.

The chain recombines TRBV19 with TRBJ2-3, with TRBD2 matching over 12 bases. CDR1 is LNHDA and CDR2 is SQIVND in the germline V gene (reference sequence). With V trimmed by 6 bases and J by 6 bases, 7 bases remained unmatched. The CDR3 covers 15 residues. CDR3 in DNA: TGTGCCAGTAGAACTAGGACTAGCGGGGCCGATACGCAGTATTTT. Protein: CASRTRTSGADTQYF.

This clone was found once. The chain couples TRBV7-2 to TRBJ2-3; D possibly corresponds to TRBD2 (6 bases). Trimming removed 2 bases at V and 1 base at J, with 19 bases between. Looked up from germline, CDR1 is SGHTA and CDR2 is FQGNSA. The CDR3 runs 18 residues. Here the CDR3 reads CASSLLAGSLVGTDTQYF. The CDR3 nucleotides are TGTGCCAGCAGCTTACTCGCGGGATCCTTGGTCGGCACAGATACGCAGTATTTT. Variable domain in full (rest from reference TRBV7-2 and TRBJ2-3): GAGVSQSPSNKVTEKGKDVELRCDPISGHTALYWYRQSLGQGLEFLIYFQGNSAPDKSGLPSDRFSAERTGGSVSTLTIQRTQQEDSAVYLCASSLLAGSLVGTDTQYFGPGTRLTVL.

In its sample, this clone was seen once. The chain couples TRBV2 to TRBJ2-1; D not resolved. V lost 8 bases and J lost 16, with 21 bases in between. CDR1 SNHLY and CDR2 FYNNEI come from the germline V gene. The CDR3 covers 12 residues. CDR3 nucleotides: TGTGCCAGCTCCCTAGACGGCAGCATATTATTCTTC. This sequence encodes CASSLDGSILFF.

This clone has more than one count but fewer than ten. V gene TRBV29-1 combines with J gene TRBJ1-1; D possibly corresponds to TRBD1 (6 bases). The CDR3 is made up of 11 amino acids. Trimming stripped 4 bases from V and 7 bases from J, with 10 bases between. The germline V gene encodes CDR1 SQVTM and CDR2 ANQGSEA. This CDR3 reads CSVAAGVEAFF. The CDR3 nucleotides are TGCAGCGTTGCCGCAGGGGTTGAAGCTTTCTTT. The full variable domain, in which reference TRBV29-1 and TRBJ1-1 provide the parts outside the CDR3, is SAVISQKPSRDICQRGTSLTIQCQVDSQVTMMFWYRQQPGQSLTLIATANQGSEATYESGFVIDKFPISRPNLTFSTLTVSNMSPEDSSIYLCSVAAGVEAFFGQGTRLTVV.

The chain carries TRBV5-1 and TRBJ2-1, with 9 bases aligning to TRBD1. CDR1 is SGHRS, CDR2 YFSETQ, per germline. V gave up 0 bases and J gave up 2 bases; unmatched junction bases: 6. This CDR3 comprises 17 residues. This CDR3 is CASSLGDRGYTYNEQFF. In DNA, the CDR3 is TGCGCCAGCAGCTTGGGTGACAGGGGGTATACCTACAATGAGCAGTTCTTC. Full variable domain (rest looked up from reference TRBV5-1 and TRBJ2-1): KAGVTQTPRYLIKTRGQQVTLSCSPISGHRSVSWYQQTPGQGLQFLFEYFSETQRNKGNFPGRFSGRQFSNSRSEMNVSTLELGDSALYLCASSLGDRGYTYNEQFFGPGTRLTVL.

The chain has TRBV7-2 and TRBJ2-5; 7 nucleotides match TRBD1. Per germline, CDR1 SGHTA and CDR2 FQGNSA. The junction had 4 bases not matched to a gene; V was cut back by 6 bases and J by 0 bases. The CDR3 is 14 residues long. The CDR3 sequence: CASSRQGNQETQYF. In DNA form, the CDR3 reads TGTGCCAGCAGTCGACAGGGAAACCAAGAGACCCAGTACTTC.

The rearrangement joins TRBV19 to TRBJ2-3; 7 nucleotides match TRBD2. CDR1 and CDR2 (germline): LNHDA, SQIVND (reference sequence). The CDR3 covers 16 residues. Trimming took 6 bases from V and 1 from J; bases not matched to a gene: 10. The CDR3 spells CASSHGGRRGTDTQYF. The CDR3 DNA sequence: TGTGCCAGTAGCCACGGGGGGAGGCGGGGCACAGATACGCAGTATTTT.

The chain combines TRBV19 with TRBJ2-3; 11 bases fit TRBD2. The V segment lost 8 bases and the J segment 3 bases; nucleotides outside the gene matches: 7. The germline V gene has CDR1 LNHDA and CDR2 SQIVND (reference sequence). This CDR3 contains 15 residues. DNA of the CDR3: TGTGCCAGTCAAACCGGGACTAGCGGTACAGATACGCAGTATTTT. Translation: CASQTGTSGTDTQYF.

V is TRBV7-2 and J is TRBJ2-2, with 11 bases lining up with TRBD1. The ends lost 6 bases at V and 5 bases at J; junction bases unmatched: 5. CDR3 length: 15 amino acids. The V gene's germline CDR1 is SGHTA and CDR2 FQGNSA. CDR3 amino acids: CASSGGTGGTGELFF. The CDR3, as DNA: TGTGCCAGCAGTGGTGGGACAGGGGGAACCGGGGAGCTGTTTTTT. Using reference TRBV7-2 and TRBJ2-2 for the parts outside the CDR3, the full variable domain is GAGVSQSPSNKVTEKGKDVELRCDPISGHTALYWYRQSLGQGLEFLIYFQGNSAPDKSGLPSDRFSAERTGGSVSTLTIQRTQQEDSAVYLCASSGGTGGTGELFFGEGSRLTVL.